These 11 T cell receptor beta chains share one sample of origin, sequenced in a study of identical twins. TCRdb independently ran MiXCR on the 5' RACE reads; one entry per CDR3 protein. The table shows roughly 710,000 distinct CDR3 sequences, with less than 7% occurring only once. Material: naive T cells sorted from blood. These receptor sequences come from a man aged 18 to 30 in good health.

This clonotype came up a few times. The chain joins TRBV7-8 to TRBJ2-3, with D perhaps TRBD2 (6 bases). The CDR3 runs to 14 residues. CDR1 is SGHVS, CDR2 FQNEAQ, per germline. Trimming took off 7 bases at V and 3 bases at J, with 14 bases between the two ends. For the CDR3, the DNA is TGTGCCAGCACCCCGGGAGCAACAACAGATACGCAGTATTTT. As protein: CASTPGATTDTQYF.

This clonotype was detected many times. This chain connects TRBV29-1 to TRBJ1-4, with D perhaps matching TRBD1 (5 bases). Trimming took off 2 bases at V and 4 bases at J, with 11 bases between the two ends. The CDR3 totals 14 residues. Germline lookup yields CDR1 SQVTM and CDR2 ANQGSEA. This CDR3 reads CSVEWGQGNEKLFF. The CDR3 bases are TGCAGCGTTGAATGGGGCCAGGGTAATGAAAAACTGTTTTTT.

This clonotype was observed at least ten times. V usage is TRBV5-1 and J usage is TRBJ2-2; 7 nucleotides line up with TRBD2. J was trimmed by 5 bases and V by 0 bases; bases with no gene match: 10. The CDR3 is made up of 17 amino acids. Germline loops: CDR1 SGHRS, CDR2 YFSETQ. CDR3 loop: CASSLAEGLTVTGELFF. The CDR3 DNA reads as TGCGCCAGCAGCTTGGCTGAGGGACTAACCGTAACCGGGGAGCTGTTTTTT.

The chain joins TRBV7-9 to TRBJ2-7; D ambiguous. This CDR3 is built from 13 residues. Deletions cut 2 bases from V and 5 bases from J, with 10 bases between. Germline-derived CDR1 and CDR2 are SEHNR and FQNEAQ (reference sequence). The CDR3 DNA reads as TGTGCCAGCAGCTTAAGTACTACCAACGAGCAGTACGTC. Encoded protein: CASSLSTTNEQYV.

The genes are TRBV7-8 and TRBJ2-2; D is uncertain. CDR3 size: 15 residues. Germline V gene sequence: CDR1 SGHVS, CDR2 FQNEAQ. V was shortened by 2 bases and J by 3 bases, with 10 bases between the two germline ends. As DNA, the CDR3 is TGTGCCAGCAGCTTATCAAGGGCCGACACCGGGGAGCTGTTTTTT. This sequence encodes CASSLSRADTGELFF.

This clonotype has ten or more counts. The chain combines TRBV4-2 with TRBJ2-7, with 7 nucleotides matching TRBD1. This CDR3 comprises 12 residues. Germline assignment: CDR1 LGHNA and CDR2 YNFKEQ. Losses at the gene ends were 4 bases for V and 5 bases for J; bases not matched to a gene: 2. The CDR3 coding sequence is TGTGCCAGCAGCCTAGACAGGGACGAGCAGTACTTC. Translation gives CASSLDRDEQYF.

This clonotype was picked up many times. The rearrangement joins TRBV12-3 or TRBV12-4 to TRBJ2-1; TRBD1 aligns across 7 bases. The CDR3 consists of 12 residues. V shed 6 bases, J shed 7 bases, and the junction held 3 bases outside the gene matches. The DNA of the CDR3 is TGTGCCAGCAGGGGGACAGAGAATGAGCAGTTCTTC. This translates into CASRGTENEQFF.

This clonotype was observed many times. The chain employs TRBV7-9 and TRBJ1-1; D may be TRBD1 (5 bases). Looked up from germline, CDR1 is SEHNR and CDR2 is FQNEAQ (reference sequence). The germline V and J ends were trimmed by 5 bases and 9 bases, with 22 bases remaining between them. CDR3 size: 15 residues. The CDR3 sequence: CASSLLVGGRVQAFF. The CDR3 DNA reads TGTGCCAGCAGCCTCCTGGTGGGGGGGAGGGTTCAAGCTTTCTTT.

This clonotype occurred a few times. V and J are TRBV7-9 and TRBJ2-4; D possibly uses TRBD1 or TRBD2 (5 bases each). This CDR3 has 15 residues. Germline assignment: CDR1 SEHNR and CDR2 FQNEAQ (reference sequence). V lost 4 bases, J lost 6 bases, and 16 bases lay in between. The CDR3 loop is CASSWGKGGPNIQYF. The CDR3 DNA reads TGTGCCAGCAGCTGGGGGAAGGGCGGCCCAAACATTCAGTACTTC.

This clonotype showed up many times. The chain employs TRBV6-5 and TRBJ2-2, with unresolved D. Germline V gene sequence: CDR1 MNHEY, CDR2 SVGAGI. The CDR3 sequence is 15 residues long. The V gene lost 0 bases and the J gene lost 2 bases, with 7 bases spanning the gap. As DNA, the CDR3 is TGTGCCAGCAGTTACTCAGAAAAAAACACCGGGGAGCTGTTTTTT. Protein sequence: CASSYSEKNTGELFF.

Points on this clonotype: A read error may explain this, as a much larger clone is one base away. The CDR3 DNA reads as TGTGCCAGCAGCTCGGGGGACACAGATACGCAGTATTTT. The encoded protein is CASSSGDTDTQYF. The rearrangement uses TRBV7-7 and TRBJ2-3, with D possibly being TRBD2 (6 bases). V was trimmed by 4 bases and J by 2 bases, leaving 7 bases between them. Germline-derived CDR1 and CDR2 are SSHAT and FNYEAQ (reference sequence). This CDR3 contains 13 residues.